The TCR beta chain under discussion was sequenced for a study of CD8+CD57+ T cells in acquired aplastic anemia. Study at large: The mean DNA yield obtained from sorted CD4+ and CD8+ cells came to 3 to 3.5 ug. Study-wide points: Both patients and controls carried the same twenty-nine CD8+ CDR3 sequences.

The CDR3 totals 17 residues. Trimming removed 3 bases from V and 1 base from J, with 18 bases in between. The germline V gene has CDR1 LNHDA and CDR2 SQIVND (reference sequence). This clonotype was detected many times. Its antigen is not known. All patients picked for sequencing had shown, by flow cytometry, an expansion of CD8+CD57+ cells. Among the patients, all had severe acquired aplastic anemia. Patients had not yet gotten any therapy when their blood was taken for sampling. Both TCR beta VDJ combination and CDR3 sequence profiling were carried out. Genomic DNA was the template for this profiling. TCRdb reanalysed the reads using MiXCR and keeps one entry per CDR3 protein. The sample includes about 190,000 distinct CDR3 sequences, around half seen only once; the top ten take 8.5% to 10%.

Sequencing used sorted CD4+, CD8+, or CD8+CD57+ T cells (not recorded which) from PBMCs. V gene TRBV19 combines with J gene TRBJ1-1; D not certain. This clonotype was obtained from a human donor with aplastic anemia. Written as DNA, the CDR3 is TGTGCCAGTAGTATTGGTCTCCGGTTGAGGGCGAACACTGAAGCTTTCTTT. Translated, it gives CASSIGLRLRANTEAFF.